The T cell receptor beta chain under discussion was sequenced for a study of regulatory T cells in long-lasting Graves disease (dated by TCRdb to about 2021). As for the study more broadly: Newly diagnosed Graves' disease patients had taken antithyroid drugs for less than 3 months. Peripheral blood TCR sequencing and RNA sequencing compared persistent Graves' disease patients with newly diagnosed Graves' disease patients. The study was registered as a clinical trial and conducted in China. A total of roughly 35 samples underwent TCR sequencing: around 13 from persistent and around 20 from newly diagnosed Graves' disease patients.

The full study reports these points: Persistent disease showed preferential use of TRBV28, TRBJ1-2 and TRBJ2-5, whereas newly diagnosed disease favored TRBV20-1 and TRBJ2-1. The authors acknowledged the small sample size as a limitation that may reduce accuracy. Only peripheral blood was studied, because thyroid tissue, the primary lesion, was inaccessible. Lower TCR Shannon entropy and fewer highly expanded clones were observed in persistent Graves' disease patients than in newly diagnosed patients, which suggested clonal expansion. Persistent patients shared more public clonotypes among themselves (approximately 2,500) than newly diagnosed patients did (approximately 970). Sequencing and analysis were limited to the TCR beta chain.

This clonotype was detected only a few times. The clone's antigen remains unknown. Qualities for individual bases were not recorded, and no much larger clone is one base off. Read against the paper, the sample's time point label means: newly diagnosed GD, antithyroid drugs for less than 3 months. RNA was extracted from PBMCs in TRIzol for both TCR sequencing and RNA sequencing. Graves' disease was diagnosed according to American Thyroid Association guidelines. Patients were recruited from an endocrinology department in Xi'an, China. From each patient, approximately 9 milliliters of peripheral blood was collected into an EDTA anticoagulant tube. Ficoll Paque Plus density gradient separation was used to isolate PBMCs, and no additional T cell sorting was done. An Agilent 2100 Bioanalyzer and agarose gel were used to check RNA quality, while a NanoDrop 2000 measured RNA concentration. Library preparation employed multiplex PCR. These reads were obtained on an Illumina HiSeq 4000. iRepertoire HTBI primers and Arm-PCR amplification of CDR3 regions were used to construct TCR beta libraries. PCR products were gel purified before sequencing. On the study's bioinformatics: Gene usage analysis of CDR3 amino acid clonotypes relied on the roughly 60 TRBV and 14 TRBJ segments identified across samples. Filtered high-quality paired reads were merged into contigs using COPE and FqMerger. Contigs were aligned with BLAST to IMGT TRBV, TRBD and TRBJ reference genes, and CDR3 was defined per IMGT. Clonotypes above 0.1% frequency were classified as highly expanded clones. Shannon entropy served as the measure of repertoire diversity, while the Gini coefficient captured V-J evenness. A clonotype was considered public if more than one individual shared it. The raw public reads went through TCRdb reprocessing: fastp at Q25, MiXCR clone calling, in-frame beta chains kept. Rows with a matching CDR3 protein are joined into one entry that keeps the most common DNA and genes. TCRdb, rather than the study authors, made the V and J calls. The sample table shows approximately 300,000 distinct CDR3 sequences, and more than 15% are seen once. The ten largest clones represent approximately 35% of the sample.

The CDR3 contains 15 residues, cysteine and phenylalanine counted. Only the CDR3 DNA is retained, 45 bases long and in frame from the first base. The germline V gene yields SGHRS for CDR1 and YFSETQ for CDR2. Relative to germline, V is 2 bases shorter and J is 2 bases shorter, with 13 bases between their ends. The chain is made from TRBV5-1 and TRBJ1-1, with TRBD1 as a weak D call on 6 bases. This TCR came from a female donor with Graves disease. Sequencing was performed on peripheral blood mononuclear cells (PBMCs), taken at new diagnosis, from a patient treated with antithyroid drugs. The nucleotide sequence reads as follows: TGCGCCAGCAGCTTTCAAGGACAGCTAAACACTGAAGCTTTCTTT. It specifies CASSFQGQLNTEAFF.